The present T cell receptor (beta chain) was sequenced within a study of blood T cell repertoires in COVID-19. At the level of the study: Samples taken during acute and convalescent COVID-19 were collected in the United States, Italy and Spain.

Authors' processing steps: Amplifying reference gene primers gave estimates of nucleated cell counts. Generated by immunoSEQ multiplex PCR, the TCRdb table keeps only in-frame clones and is missing some. V and J calls and clone size come straight from that table; D and trimming were deduced from the DNA. The table lists some 80,000 clones, about 85% of them singletons. CDR1 LNHDA and CDR2 SQIVND come from the germline V gene (reference sequence). The CDR3 covers 11 residues. The germline V and J ends were trimmed by 6 bases and 4 bases, with 6 bases remaining between them. This chain joins TRBV19 and TRBJ1-2; D not resolved. The TCR was taken from a woman aged 50 to 60 with active or convalescent COVID-19. Sequencing was carried out using peripheral blood. CDR3 residues: CASRSIYGYTF. The CDR3 DNA is TGTGCCAGTAGAAGCATCTATGGCTACACCTTC.